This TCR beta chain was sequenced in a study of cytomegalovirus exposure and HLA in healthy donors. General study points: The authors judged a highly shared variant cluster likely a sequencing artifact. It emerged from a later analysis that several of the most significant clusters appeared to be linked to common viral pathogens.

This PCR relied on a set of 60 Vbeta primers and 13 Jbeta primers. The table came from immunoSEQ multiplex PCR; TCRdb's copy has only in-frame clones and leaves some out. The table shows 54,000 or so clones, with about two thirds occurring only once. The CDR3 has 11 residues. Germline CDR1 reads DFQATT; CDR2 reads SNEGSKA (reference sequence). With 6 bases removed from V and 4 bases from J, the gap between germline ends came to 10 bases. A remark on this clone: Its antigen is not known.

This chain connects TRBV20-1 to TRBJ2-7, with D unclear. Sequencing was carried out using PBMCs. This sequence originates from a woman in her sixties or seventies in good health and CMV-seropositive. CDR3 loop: CSAQITYEQYF. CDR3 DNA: TGCAGTGCCCAAATAACTTACGAGCAGTACTTC.